This T cell receptor beta chain was recorded in a study of OX40 agonist ivuxolimab in advanced cancers. Study as a whole: The group had a mean age of roughly 65 years, ranged from about 20 to 80, and was 80% to 90% male.

TCRdb's table, derived via immunoSEQ multiplex PCR, lists solely in-frame clones and lacks some. This table has about 72,000 clones, roughly 80% appearing once. Overall study findings and caveats: Average numbers of expanded clones were greater in CD8+ T cells than in CD4+. Doses of 0.1 to 3.0 mg/kg were accompanied by clonal expansion of CD4+ and CD8+ blood T cells by week 6.

In the case of this clone: Its target is not known.

The V and J ends lost 0 bases and 3 bases respectively, with 12 bases between them. CDR3 length: 16 amino acids. The V gene's germline CDR1 is KGHSH and CDR2 LQKENI. This specimen was CD4+ or CD8+ T cells sorted from blood, taken in a trial of the OX40 agonist ivuxolimab. This sequence was found in an adult with an advanced solid tumor such as melanoma, head and neck, liver or kidney cancer. The chain is built from TRBV18 and TRBJ2-1; possible D gene TRBD1, 6 bases. The CDR3 reads CASSPPSGGLYNEQFF. For the CDR3, the DNA is TGTGCCAGCTCACCACCTTCTGGGGGCCTCTACAATGAGCAGTTCTTC. Full variable domain (remainder filled in from reference TRBV18 and TRBJ2-1): NAGVMQNPRHLVRRRGQEARLRCSPMKGHSHVYWYRQLPEEGLKFMVYLQKENIIDESGMPKERFSAEFPKEGPSILRIQQVVRGDSAAYFCASSPPSGGLYNEQFFGPGTRLTVL.